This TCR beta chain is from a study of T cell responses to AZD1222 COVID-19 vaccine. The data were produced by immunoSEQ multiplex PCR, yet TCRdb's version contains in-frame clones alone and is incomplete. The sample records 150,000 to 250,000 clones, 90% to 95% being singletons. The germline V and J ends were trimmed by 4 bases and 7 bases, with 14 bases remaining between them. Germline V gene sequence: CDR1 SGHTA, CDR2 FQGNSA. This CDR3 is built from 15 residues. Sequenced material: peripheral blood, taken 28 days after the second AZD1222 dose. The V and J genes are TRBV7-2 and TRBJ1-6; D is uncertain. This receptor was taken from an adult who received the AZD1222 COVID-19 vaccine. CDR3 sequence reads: CASSSPRTANSPLHF. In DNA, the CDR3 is TGTGCCAGCAGCTCCCCGAGGACTGCCAATTCACCCCTCCACTTT.